The 4 T cell receptor beta chains below come from one sample, sequenced in a study of metastatic and nonmetastatic thyroid tumors. MiXCR was used by TCRdb to re-call the PCR reads. The sample lists approximately 6,900 clones, approximately 30% occurring once. Before thyroid surgery, none of the patients had received any treatment. The source material was adjacent normal tissue. The receptor source for this set is a male donor with papillary thyroid cancer or a benign thyroid nodule (not recorded which). Some clones in this sample may be carry-over from other donors' samples.

A word on this clone: An end of the junction does not agree with germline; a read error may underlie this. The chain recombines TRBV6-2 or TRBV6-3 with TRBJ1-2; TRBD1 matches 7 bases. Germline loops: CDR1 MNHEY, CDR2 SVGEGT. The CDR3 contains 13 residues. The CDR3 DNA reads as TGTGCCAGCAGTTACGGGACAGCATATGGCTACGCCTTC. The encoded protein is CASSYGTAYGYAF.

Notes on this clone: Here the CDR3 omits its conserved ending phenylalanine or tryptophan, so a read error is the likely source. V usage is TRBV6-2 or TRBV6-3 and J usage is TRBJ2-7; D possibly corresponds to TRBD1 (6 bases). Germline V CDR1 and CDR2: MNHEY, SVGEGT. The CDR3 spans 14 residues. V lost 9 bases to trimming and J lost 1 base, with 16 bases between them. Written as DNA, the CDR3 is TGTGCCAGAAGGACCCCGGGACAATCCTACGAGCAGTACTGC. It codes for CARRTPGQSYEQYC.

The genes are TRBV20-1 and TRBJ1-2, with 7 bases lining up with TRBD1. Per the germline V gene, CDR1 is DFQATT and CDR2 is SNEGSKA (reference sequence). This CDR3 contains 12 residues. With 5 bases clipped from V and 3 bases from J, the junction kept 3 bases outside the gene matches. CDR3 region: CSAPTGDYGYTF. The CDR3 nucleotides read TGCAGTGCTCCTACAGGGGACTATGGCTACACCTTC.

Only a few counts were recorded for this clone. The chain links TRBV13 to TRBJ1-5; possible D gene TRBD1, 5 bases. Germline assignment: CDR1 PRHDT and CDR2 FYEKMQ (reference sequence). The CDR3 is made up of 15 amino acids. Trimming cost V 2 bases and J 5 bases, with 13 bases left between them. The DNA of the CDR3 is TGTGCCAGCAGCTTAAGGGGTTTCGGGGATCAGCCCCAGCATTTT. It specifies CASSLRGFGDQPQHF.